This record looks at one T cell receptor (beta chain) sequence and its context. Its antigen is as yet unknown. The primer mix had 60 Vbeta and 13 Jbeta primers. Sequencing used immunoSEQ multiplex PCR; TCRdb keeps in-frame clones, though not all of them. The sample consists of roughly 110,000 clones, about two thirds of them appearing once. The data are from a study of cytomegalovirus exposure and HLA in healthy donors. General study results and limits: The classifier reportedly diagnosed cytomegalovirus status with high sensitivity and specificity.

Germline lookup yields CDR1 SGHNT and CDR2 YENEEA. With V trimmed by 6 bases and J by 4 bases, 12 bases remained unmatched. The CDR3 loop spans 17 amino acids. Each donor was healthy, and each was a bone marrow donor. At the time of sampling, donors were nominally healthy, though unrecorded immune exposures were likely. The clonotype was recovered from a female donor in good health and CMV-seronegative. The chain employs TRBV11-3 and TRBJ2-2, with 9 bases matching TRBD1. Source material: PBMCs. CDR3: CASSNKGQGGSTGELFF. The CDR3 nucleotides are TGTGCCAGCAGTAATAAGGGACAGGGTGGGAGCACCGGGGAGCTGTTTTTT.